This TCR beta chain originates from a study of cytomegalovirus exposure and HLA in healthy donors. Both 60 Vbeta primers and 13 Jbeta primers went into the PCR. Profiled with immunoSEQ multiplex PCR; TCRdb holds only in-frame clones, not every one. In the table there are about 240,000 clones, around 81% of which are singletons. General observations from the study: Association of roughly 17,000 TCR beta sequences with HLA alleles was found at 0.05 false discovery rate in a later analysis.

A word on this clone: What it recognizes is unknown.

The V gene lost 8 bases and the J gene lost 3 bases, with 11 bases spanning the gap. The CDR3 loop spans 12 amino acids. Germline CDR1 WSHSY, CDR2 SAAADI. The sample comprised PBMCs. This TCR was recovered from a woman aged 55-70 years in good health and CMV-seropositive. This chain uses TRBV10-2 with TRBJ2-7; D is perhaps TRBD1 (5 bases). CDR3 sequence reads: CASGAVFYEQYF. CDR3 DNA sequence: TGCGCCAGCGGGGCAGTTTTCTACGAGCAGTACTTC.